These 32 T cell receptor beta chains were all obtained from the same sample, sequenced in a study of T cell responses to AZD1222 COVID-19 vaccine. Here immunoSEQ multiplex PCR was the method, and the copy in TCRdb shows in-frame clones only, minus some. The sample holds some 84,000 clones, 80% to 90% seen once. Sample: peripheral blood, taken 28 days after the second AZD1222 dose. The origin of the receptors is an adult who received the AZD1222 COVID-19 vaccine.

This clone was counted a few times. The chain combines TRBV19 with TRBJ1-2, with 8 bases identical to TRBD1. Per the germline V gene, CDR1 is LNHDA and CDR2 is SQIVND (reference sequence). This CDR3 has 17 amino acids. With 5 bases clipped from V and 6 bases from J, the junction kept 17 bases outside the gene matches. In DNA, the CDR3 is TGTGCCAGTAGTCCAAGACAGGGGCCCTTGAGGGAGGATGGCTACACCTTC. Protein sequence: CASSPRQGPLREDGYTF.

This clone was counted a few times. The chain links TRBV6-1 to TRBJ1-2; D is perhaps TRBD1 (5 bases). Germline CDR1 MNHNS, CDR2 SASEGT. The ends were cut back, 2 bases at V and 5 bases at J, with 15 bases in the middle. This CDR3 spans 15 amino acids. As DNA, the CDR3 is TGTGCCAGCAGTGAATCGGCAGGGTCTAGGTATGGCTACACCTTC. Its translation is CASSESAGSRYGYTF.

The chain links TRBV19 to TRBJ1-2; D is ambiguous. Trimming took 3 bases from V and 2 from J, leaving 13 bases between them. The CDR3 runs to 15 residues. Germline assignment: CDR1 LNHDA and CDR2 SQIVND (reference sequence). CDR3 nucleotides: TGTGCCAGTAGTATCGGCCAGATAGGGAACTATGGCTACACCTTC. It specifies CASSIGQIGNYGYTF. The full variable domain, its missing parts supplied by reference TRBV19 and TRBJ1-2, is DGGITQSPKYLFRKEGQNVTLSCEQNLNHDAMYWYRQDPGQGLRLIYYSQIVNDFQKGDIAEGYSVSREKKESFPLTVTSAQKNPTAFYLCASSIGQIGNYGYTFGSGTRLTVV.

This chain joins TRBV3-1 (or the pseudogene TRBV3-2) and TRBJ2-5, with D possibly being TRBD1 (6 bases). The CDR3 has 13 amino acids. Germline values: CDR1 LGHDT, CDR2 YNNKEL (reference sequence). Trimming pared 2 bases from V and 4 bases from J, leaving 8 bases between. The CDR3 nucleotides are TGTGCCAGCAGCCAAAACAGGGTAGAGACCCAGTACTTC. It is translated as CASSQNRVETQYF.

Points on this clone: The sample contains more than one DNA sequence encoding this CDR3. The chain couples TRBV5-6 to TRBJ1-2; 7 bases match TRBD1. The CDR3 has 13 residues. J lost 8 bases, V lost 2 bases, and 6 bases had no gene match. CDR1 SGHDT and CDR2 YYEEEE come from the germline V gene. CDR3 sequence (DNA): TGTGCCAGCAGCTTAAGACAGGGCGGAGGCTACACCTTC. Its translation: CASSLRQGGGYTF.

V gene TRBV2 combines with J gene TRBJ2-7, with D maybe TRBD1 (6 bases). The CDR3 extends over 15 amino acids. V shed 2 bases and J shed 1 base, with 12 bases lying between them. CDR1 and CDR2 (germline): SNHLY, FYNNEI. CDR3 loop: CASSELTGSSYEQYV. CDR3 in DNA: TGTGCCAGCAGTGAATTGACAGGAAGTTCCTACGAGCAGTACGTC.

CDR3 region: CASSPLARGSGNSPLHF. CDR3 sequence (DNA): TGTGCCAGCTCACCACTCGCTCGGGGTAGTGGGAATTCACCCCTCCACTTT. The chain couples TRBV18 to TRBJ1-6; no reliable D call. The ends were cut back, 1 base at V and 7 bases at J, with 17 bases in the middle. The CDR3 consists of 17 residues. Looked up from germline, CDR1 is KGHSH and CDR2 is LQKENI.

The chain couples TRBV7-9 to TRBJ2-1; D perhaps matches TRBD2 (6 bases). The CDR3 length is 15 residues. CDR1 is SEHNR and CDR2 is FQNEAQ in the germline V gene (reference sequence). V lost 0 bases and J lost 8, with 14 bases in between. The CDR3 loop is CASSLASGSTHEQFF. CDR3 sequence (DNA): TGTGCCAGCAGCTTAGCTAGCGGATCCACCCATGAGCAGTTCTTC.

The chain couples TRBV19 to TRBJ2-3, with D perhaps matching TRBD2 (6 bases). This CDR3 comprises 13 residues. Trimming removed 5 bases at V and 5 bases at J, with 11 bases between. CDR1 is LNHDA and CDR2 is SQIVND in the germline V gene (reference sequence). This chain's CDR3 is CASSGRPRDTQYF. The CDR3 DNA sequence: TGTGCCAGTAGTGGGAGGCCGCGAGATACGCAGTATTTT.

The chain employs TRBV7-8 and TRBJ2-1, with no clear D. Germline CDR1 SGHVS, CDR2 FQNEAQ. V shed 1 base and J shed 7 bases, with 17 bases lying between them. The CDR3 spans 16 residues. CDR3 sequence (DNA): TGTGCCAGCAGCTTAGTGCCCCCCCGTGTTGGGAATGAGCAGTTCTTC. It is translated as CASSLVPPRVGNEQFF.

The V call is TRBV7-9, the J call TRBJ2-3, with D maybe TRBD1 (6 bases). Germline lookup yields CDR1 SEHNR and CDR2 FQNEAQ (reference sequence). The V and J ends lost 5 bases and 0 bases respectively, with 15 bases between them. The CDR3 runs to 16 residues. The CDR3 DNA is TGTGCCAGCAGCCCCGACCCAGGGGTAAGCACAGATACGCAGTATTTT. Its protein is CASSPDPGVSTDTQYF. The variable domain in full, with the rest retrieved from reference TRBV7-9 and TRBJ2-3, is DTGVSQNPRHKITKRGQNVTFRCDPISEHNRLYWYRQTLGQGPEFLTYFQNEAQLEKSRLLSDRFSAERPKGSFSTLEIQRTEQGDSAMYLCASSPDPGVSTDTQYFGPGTRLTVL.

V and J are TRBV10-1 and TRBJ1-1; no firm D call. Germline CDR1 is WNHNN and CDR2 is SYGVQD (reference sequence). The CDR3 loop spans 14 amino acids. The V end was cut by 0 bases, the J end by 1 base, with 6 bases between. CDR3 nucleotide sequence: TGCGCCAGCAGTGAGTCCAGGTCGAACACTGAAGCTTTCTTT. This translates into CASSESRSNTEAFF.

V usage is TRBV4-3 and J usage is TRBJ1-4, with TRBD1 matching 12 bases. Germline-derived CDR1 and CDR2 are LGHNA and YSLEER. The junction had 7 bases not matched to a gene; V was cut back by 4 bases and J by 7 bases. This CDR3 comprises 16 residues. The CDR3 DNA reads as TGCGCCAGCAGCCTGGGACAGGGGGCTCAGGGTGAAAAACTGTTTTTT. The encoded protein is CASSLGQGAQGEKLFF.

The chain joins TRBV6-6 to TRBJ2-7; no definite D call. Germline CDR1 reads MNHNY; CDR2 reads SVGAGI (reference sequence). With 3 bases removed from V and 1 base from J, the gap between germline ends came to 7 bases. The CDR3 spans 13 residues. CDR3 DNA sequence: TGTGCCAGCAGTTATGAAGGGTCCTACGAGCAGTACGTC. Protein: CASSYEGSYEQYV.

Only one count was recorded for this clone. J is TRBJ1-3 and V is TRBV11-3; D may be TRBD1 (6 bases). Trimming shortened V by 4 bases and J by 0 bases, and 19 bases separated the two germline ends. The CDR3 spans 18 residues. The germline V gene encodes CDR1 SGHNT and CDR2 YENEEA. As DNA, the CDR3 is TGTGCCAGCAGCTCCCTAGCCCCCGACAGGAGCTCTGGAAACACCATATATTTT. It specifies CASSSLAPDRSSGNTIYF.

This clone was seen more than once but under ten times. This chain uses TRBV6-5 with TRBJ1-3; D gene unclear. Trimming cost V 2 bases and J 2 bases, with 7 bases left between them. Germline loops: CDR1 MNHEY, CDR2 SVGAGI. The CDR3 is made up of 14 amino acids. CDR3 protein: CASSYTGTGNTIYF. CDR3 DNA: TGTGCCAGCAGTTACACGGGTACTGGAAACACCATATATTTT.

The J gene is TRBJ1-1, the V gene TRBV3-1 (or the pseudogene TRBV3-2), with 7 positions matching TRBD1. V trimming: 7 bases; J trimming: 2 bases; junction bases outside the gene matches: 7. Per the germline V gene, CDR1 is LGHDT and CDR2 is YNNKEL (reference sequence). The CDR3 length is 14 residues. The CDR3 loop is CASKFTGDNTEAFF. The CDR3, as DNA: TGTGCCAGCAAATTTACAGGGGATAACACTGAAGCTTTCTTT.

V is TRBV28 and J is TRBJ2-3; D ambiguous. V lost 5 bases, J lost 6 bases, and 12 bases lay in between. The germline CDR1 and CDR2 sequences are MDHEN and SYDVKM. CDR3 size: 13 residues. CDR3 sequence (DNA): TGTGCCAGCAGTAGGAACATCGCGGATACGCAGTATTTT. Translating it yields CASSRNIADTQYF.

This chain uses TRBV11-1 with TRBJ2-7; 10 bases are a match to TRBD2. The CDR3 totals 15 residues. V lost 5 bases and J lost 0; bases outside the gene matches: 4. CDR1 and CDR2 (germline): SGHAT, FQDESV (reference sequence). CDR3 sequence: CASSNLAGVSYEQYF. In DNA, the CDR3 is TGTGCCAGCAGCAATCTAGCGGGGGTCTCCTACGAGCAGTACTTC. The full variable domain, in which reference TRBV11-1 and TRBJ2-7 provide the parts outside the CDR3, is EAEVAQSPRYKITEKSQAVAFWCDPISGHATLYWYRQILGQGPELLVQFQDESVVDDSQLPKDRFSAERLKGVDSTLKIQPAELGDSAMYLCASSNLAGVSYEQYFGPGTRLTVT.

The chain is built from TRBV21-1 and TRBJ1-6; the table's TRBD1 call for D was not verified on the DNA. TRBV21-1 constitutes a pseudogene. The CDR3 has 16 amino acids. CDR3: CASSKYRSSYNSPLHF. In DNA form, the CDR3 reads TGTGCCAGCAGCAAATACAGGAGCTCCTATAATTCACCCCTCCACTTT.

V and J are TRBV5-1 and TRBJ2-3, with D unclear. Deletions cut 2 bases from V and 3 bases from J, with 4 bases between. This CDR3 has 12 residues. CDR1 is SGHRS and CDR2 is YFSETQ in the germline V gene. CDR3 sequence (DNA): TGCGCCAGCAGCTTAACTACAGATACGCAGTATTTT. As protein: CASSLTTDTQYF. The full variable domain, rest sourced from reference TRBV5-1 and TRBJ2-3, is KAGVTQTPRYLIKTRGQQVTLSCSPISGHRSVSWYQQTPGQGLQFLFEYFSETQRNKGNFPGRFSGRQFSNSRSEMNVSTLELGDSALYLCASSLTTDTQYFGPGTRLTVL.

The CDR3, as DNA: TGCGCCAGCAGCTTGCCGGGACTGAGCACAGATACGCAGTATTTT. This gives the protein CASSLPGLSTDTQYF. The rearrangement uses TRBV5-1 and TRBJ2-3; possibly TRBD2 for D (6 bases). V was trimmed by 1 base and J by 0 bases, leaving 9 bases between them. Germline V CDR1 and CDR2: SGHRS, YFSETQ. This CDR3 is built from 15 residues.

J is TRBJ2-1 and V is TRBV6-2 or TRBV6-3, with 10 bases fitting TRBD1. Germline values: CDR1 MNHEY, CDR2 SVGEGT. Trimming cost V 7 bases and J 8 bases; bases outside gene matches: 8. The CDR3 runs to 14 residues. The CDR3 nucleotides read TGTGCCAGCAACCCCGGGACAGGGGTGTATGAGCAGTTCTTC. Its protein is CASNPGTGVYEQFF.

The chain joins TRBV5-1 to TRBJ2-3, with a weak D call TRBD2 (5 bases). Between the trimmed V and J ends, which lost 2 bases and 0 bases, there was a span of 7 bases. The CDR3 runs 14 residues. Germline CDR1 is SGHRS and CDR2 is YFSETQ. The chain's CDR3 is CASSFAGSTDTQYF. The CDR3 coding sequence is TGCGCCAGCAGCTTCGCGGGTAGCACAGATACGCAGTATTTT.

The CDR3 DNA is TGCGCCAGCAGCCCCGGTATGGGACGAGATGGCTACACCTTC. Translation gives CASSPGMGRDGYTF. This chain joins TRBV5-1 and TRBJ1-2; possible D gene TRBD1, 5 bases. The V end lost 4 bases, the J end lost 6 bases, and 16 bases lay between the germline ends. CDR1 and CDR2 (germline): SGHRS, YFSETQ. The CDR3 has 14 residues. Full variable domain (outside the CDR3, taken from reference TRBV5-1 and TRBJ1-2): KAGVTQTPRYLIKTRGQQVTLSCSPISGHRSVSWYQQTPGQGLQFLFEYFSETQRNKGNFPGRFSGRQFSNSRSEMNVSTLELGDSALYLCASSPGMGRDGYTFGSGTRLTVV.

This clone has more than one count but fewer than ten. This sequence joins TRBV10-2 and TRBJ1-1; D is undetermined. This CDR3 spans 14 amino acids. Trimming took 4 bases from V and 5 from J, leaving 14 bases between them. The germline gives CDR1 WSHSY, CDR2 SAAADI. The CDR3 reads CASSGKSGRTEAFF. The CDR3 nucleotides read TGCGCCAGCAGTGGCAAGTCTGGGAGGACTGAAGCTTTCTTT.

The chain links TRBV19 to TRBJ2-5, with TRBD2 matching over 10 bases. The trim removed 3 bases at V and 5 bases at J, leaving 3 bases unmatched. This CDR3 is built from 14 residues. Germline CDR1 reads LNHDA; CDR2 reads SQIVND (reference sequence). For the CDR3, the DNA is TGTGCCAGTAGTATGTGGACTAGCGGCGAGACCCAGTACTTC. Its protein is CASSMWTSGETQYF.

The chain links TRBV7-2 to TRBJ1-6, with TRBD1 identical over 8 bases. This CDR3 region has 14 residues. The trim removed 5 bases at V and 7 bases at J, leaving 4 bases unmatched. Per germline, CDR1 SGHTA and CDR2 FQGNSA. The CDR3 protein is CASSVQGGNSPLHF. The CDR3, as DNA: TGTGCCAGCAGCGTACAGGGGGGAAATTCACCCCTCCACTTT.

V is TRBV15 and J is TRBJ1-2; D gene ambiguous. Per germline, CDR1 LNHNV and CDR2 YYDKDF (reference sequence). With 1 base removed from V and 1 base from J, the gap between germline ends came to 7 bases. CDR3 length equals 14 residues. The CDR3, as DNA: TGTGCCACCAGCAGAGCGGGGTTTAACTATGGCTACACCTTC. Amino acids: CATSRAGFNYGYTF.

This chain joins TRBV11-3 and TRBJ2-4; the D call may be TRBD1 or TRBD2 (7 bases each). The CDR3 totals 15 residues. Germline CDR1 SGHNT, CDR2 YENEEA. The V gene lost 3 bases and the J gene lost 3 bases, with 12 bases spanning the gap. CDR3 nucleotide sequence: TGTGCCAGCAGCTTGCAGGGGGGGCACAAAAACATTCAGTACTTC. Translated, it gives CASSLQGGHKNIQYF.

V and J are TRBV3-1 (or the pseudogene TRBV3-2) and TRBJ2-7; D unclear. Trimming cost V 3 bases and J 0 bases, with 12 bases left between them. The germline CDR1 and CDR2 sequences are LGHDT and YNNKEL (reference sequence). The CDR3 contains 15 residues. The CDR3 sequence: CASSHFRRSSYEQYF. CDR3 sequence (DNA): TGTGCCAGCAGCCACTTCAGGCGGAGCTCCTACGAGCAGTACTTC.

V gene TRBV7-8 combines with J gene TRBJ1-2; the D gene is possibly TRBD1 (6 bases). V was trimmed by 1 base and J by 4 bases, leaving 10 bases between them. Germline V gives CDR1 SGHVS, CDR2 FQNEAQ. The CDR3 sequence is 14 residues long. The CDR3 coding sequence is TGTGCCAGCAGCTTAGAGACAGGATTCTATGGCTACACCTTC. Translation gives CASSLETGFYGYTF.